This is a list of T cell receptor beta chains from one sample in a study of patients and donors after allogeneic stem cell transplantation. TCRdb recomputed calls from the RT-PCR reads with MiXCR, one row per CDR3 protein. The sample lists 800,000 to 1,000,000 distinct CDR3 sequences, about a sixth occurring once. The sequenced sample consisted of blood, either unsorted or a sorted T cell fraction (not recorded which). These receptors were taken from a human donor who was either an allogeneic HSCT recipient or a stem cell or donor lymphocyte infusion donor (not recorded which). It is not recorded whose cells these are; they may come from a transplant donor. CDR3s include the opening cysteine and the closing phenylalanine or tryptophan. Each record gives: V gene, D gene, clone size, J gene, CDR3 DNA, CDR3 protein. D genes are given only for firm matches. Clone size, where shown, is once, few, many, or a class for clones that have expanded.

>TRBV6-1|NA|NA|TRBJ2-7
TGTGCCAGCCTCGGGGCAGGGTCCCACGAGCAGTACTTC
CASLGAGSHEQYF
>TRBV6-1|TRBD2|NA|TRBJ2-7
TGTGCCAGCAGCAATACGGCGACTCTAGCGGGAGAGCAGTACTTC
CASSNTATLAGEQYF
>TRBV6-1|TRBD2|few|TRBJ2-1
TGTGCCACCTCGGGAGCGGGGGGGCCTCGAGAGCAGTTCTTC
CATSGAGGPREQFF
>TRBV12-3/TRBV12-4|NA|NA|TRBJ1-1
TGTGCCAGCAGTTTTCAGGGTGAGGCTTTCTTT
CASSFQGEAFF
>TRBV5-1|TRBD1|NA|TRBJ2-7
TGCGCCAGCAGCTTGGGGACCGGGACAGGGGTCGACGAGCAGTACTTC
CASSLGTGTGVDEQYF
>TRBV6-1|NA|NA|TRBJ2-2
TGTGCCAGCAGCCGTGGCCAGACCCCCCCCACCGGGGAGCTGTTTTTT
CASSRGQTPPTGELFF
>TRBV9|NA|NA|TRBJ2-7
TGTGCCAGCAGCGCGACCCGGGGCCTAAAAACCTACGAGCAGTACTTC
CASSATRGLKTYEQYF
>TRBV2|NA|few|TRBJ2-3
TGTGCCAGCAGAGTGACTACCACTAGCACAGATACGCAGTATTTT
CASRVTTTSTDTQYF
>TRBV20-1|NA|NA|TRBJ1-1
TGCAGTGCCATCCGGGACATGAACACTGAAGCTTTCTTT
CSAIRDMNTEAFF
>TRBV5-1|NA|few|TRBJ2-3
TGCGCCAGCACCCGACAGGACCCCACAGATACGCAGTATTTT
CASTRQDPTDTQYF
>TRBV6-4|NA|few|TRBJ2-1
TGTGCCAGCAGGGTTAATCTAGGGCAGCAGTTCTTC
CASRVNLGQQFF
>TRBV15|NA|many|TRBJ1-1
TGTGCCACCAGCAGAGATTCGAGTGAAGCTTTCTTT
CATSRDSSEAFF
>TRBV5-1|TRBD1|few|TRBJ1-6
TGCGCCAGCAGCTTCGACAGGGAGTATTCACCCCTCCACTTT
CASSFDREYSPLHF
>TRBV12-3/TRBV12-4|NA|many|TRBJ2-2
TGTGCCAGCCCTGAGGGAACCGGGGAGCTGTTTTTT
CASPEGTGELFF
>TRBV3-1|NA|NA|TRBJ1-1
TGTGCCAGCAGCCCACAGTGGGTCACTGAAGCTTTCTTT
CASSPQWVTEAFF
>TRBV20-1|NA|many|TRBJ1-5
TGCAGTGCTAGAGTCGGCAGGAACAATCAGCCCCAGCATTTT
CSARVGRNNQPQHF